The clone carrying this T cell receptor beta chain showed up just a few times. What it recognizes is unknown. V was pared by 2 bases and J by 5 bases, with 5 bases of the junction left unmatched. Germline lookup yields CDR1 KGHSH and CDR2 LQKENI. CDR3 length: 14 residues. This entry belongs to a study of cytomegalovirus exposure and HLA in healthy donors. The PCR had 60 Vbeta and 13 Jbeta primers. Data came from immunoSEQ multiplex PCR; TCRdb stores just in-frame clones and leaves some out. Of some 110,000 clones listed, 12% are singletons. Study-level points and caveats: According to reports, the classifier identified cytomegalovirus status with high specificity and sensitivity.

This sequence originates from a man aged 35 to 55 in good health and CMV-seropositive. Sequences were obtained from PBMCs. The gene calls are TRBV18 and TRBJ2-5, with TRBD1 identical over 7 bases. The CDR3 is CASSPETGRETQYF. The CDR3 coding sequence is TGTGCCAGCTCACCAGAGACAGGGCGCGAGACCCAGTACTTC.